A selection of T cell receptor beta chains follows, all from one sample in a study of cytomegalovirus exposure and HLA in healthy donors. Profiled with immunoSEQ multiplex PCR; TCRdb holds only in-frame clones, not every one. The sample holds 100,000 to 150,000 clones, 80% seen once. The source material was PBMCs. The receptors shown here come from a man aged 35 to 55 in good health and CMV-seronegative. The CDR3 runs from the conserved cysteine through the conserved F or W. Fields, in order: J gene, clone size, D gene, V gene, CDR3 DNA, CDR3 protein. The D gene is left open where the match is weak. Expanded clones get a size class; other rows say once, few or many, or leave the size out.

J gene: TRBJ1-5
clone size: NA
D gene: TRBD1
V gene: TRBV28
CDR3 DNA: TGTGCCAGCACCCACAGGGGGCTCGGCAATCAGCCCCAGCATTTT
CDR3 protein: CASTHRGLGNQPQHF

J gene: TRBJ2-7
clone size: few
D gene: TRBD1
V gene: TRBV15
CDR3 DNA: TGTGCCACCAGCAGAGATAGCCGGGACAGGGTCTACGAGCAGTACTTC
CDR3 protein: CATSRDSRDRVYEQYF

J gene: TRBJ2-1
clone size: NA
D gene: TRBD2
V gene: TRBV2
CDR3 DNA: TGTGCCAGCACCAAGGAGGGGACTAGCGGGGGAGATGAGCAGTTCTTC
CDR3 protein: CASTKEGTSGGDEQFF

J gene: TRBJ2-7
clone size: few
D gene: TRBD1
V gene: TRBV2
CDR3 DNA: TGTGCCAGATTCACCCCGGGACAGGGGGCAGTGGAGCAGTACTTC
CDR3 protein: CARFTPGQGAVEQYF

J gene: TRBJ1-5
clone size: NA
D gene: NA
V gene: TRBV4-2
CDR3 DNA: TGTGCCAGCAGTCGGGGGGGTGACCAGCCCCAGCATTTT
CDR3 protein: CASSRGGDQPQHF

J gene: TRBJ2-5
clone size: NA
D gene: NA
V gene: TRBV27
CDR3 DNA: TGTGCCAGCAGTTTCCGGCAGGGGGAGACCCAGTACTTC
CDR3 protein: CASSFRQGETQYF

J gene: TRBJ2-2
clone size: few
D gene: NA
V gene: TRBV15
CDR3 DNA: TGTGCCACTCGGCGGGCAGGGGTTGTGTCCGGGGAGCTGTTTTTT
CDR3 protein: CATRRAGVVSGELFF

J gene: TRBJ1-1
clone size: few
D gene: NA
V gene: TRBV2
CDR3 DNA: TGTGCCACTAGGAGGGACCCTGAAGCTTTCTTT
CDR3 protein: CATRRDPEAFF

J gene: TRBJ2-7
clone size: NA
D gene: TRBD1
V gene: TRBV6-1
CDR3 DNA: TGTGCCAGCACTCTGACAGGGGGCGCCTACGAGCAGTACTTC
CDR3 protein: CASTLTGGAYEQYF

J gene: TRBJ1-5
clone size: NA
D gene: NA
V gene: TRBV27
CDR3 DNA: TGTGCCAGCAGTATCAGGGGAGTGGGGCAGCCCCAGCATTTT
CDR3 protein: CASSIRGVGQPQHF

J gene: TRBJ1-4
clone size: NA
D gene: NA
V gene: TRBV6-5
CDR3 DNA: TGTGCCAGCAGACCAGGGGTAGAGGAAAAACTGTTTTTT
CDR3 protein: CASRPGVEEKLFF

J gene: TRBJ2-7
clone size: NA
D gene: TRBD2
V gene: TRBV7-9
CDR3 DNA: TGTGCCAGCAGCTCAGCGCATGGGACTAGCGGGAGCAGCGCCCACGAGCAGTACTTC
CDR3 protein: CASSSAHGTSGSSAHEQYF

J gene: TRBJ1-2
clone size: NA
D gene: TRBD1
V gene: TRBV2
CDR3 DNA: TGTGCCAGCACCGAACCAGGGACAGGGACCTGGTATGGCTACACCTTC
CDR3 protein: CASTEPGTGTWYGYTF

J gene: TRBJ2-3
clone size: NA
D gene: TRBD2
V gene: TRBV5-1
CDR3 DNA: TGCGCCAGCAGCTTGGGATCACCGGGGGGGGCGGTCACAGATACGCAGTATTTT
CDR3 protein: CASSLGSPGGAVTDTQYF

J gene: TRBJ1-2
clone size: NA
D gene: TRBD1
V gene: TRBV7-9
CDR3 DNA: TGTGCCAGCAGGAGGGAGGGGACAGGCCGGTCGGGCTATGGCTACACCTTC
CDR3 protein: CASRREGTGRSGYGYTF

J gene: TRBJ1-5
clone size: NA
D gene: NA
V gene: TRBV28
CDR3 DNA: TGTGCCAGCAGTTCCGGGTCGCACAATCAGCCCCAGCATTTT
CDR3 protein: CASSSGSHNQPQHF

J gene: TRBJ2-5
clone size: NA
D gene: TRBD2
V gene: TRBV5-1
CDR3 DNA: TGCGCCAGCAGCCTCACCGCGGGAGCGGAGACCCAGTACTTC
CDR3 protein: CASSLTAGAETQYF

J gene: TRBJ2-3
clone size: NA
D gene: TRBD1
V gene: TRBV10-3
CDR3 DNA: TGTGCCATCGGTATAGACAGGGACACAGATACGCAGTATTTT
CDR3 protein: CAIGIDRDTDTQYF

J gene: TRBJ2-1
clone size: NA
D gene: TRBD2
V gene: TRBV5-1
CDR3 DNA: TGCGCCAGCAGCTTGGGGTCTAGCGGGTGGTCCTACAATGAGCAGTTCTTC
CDR3 protein: CASSLGSSGWSYNEQFF

J gene: TRBJ2-5
clone size: NA
D gene: TRBD1
V gene: TRBV14
CDR3 DNA: TGTGCCAGCAGCCCGAGGACAGGGCGGGAGACCCAGTACTTC
CDR3 protein: CASSPRTGRETQYF

J gene: TRBJ2-6
clone size: NA
D gene: NA
V gene: TRBV4-1
CDR3 DNA: TGCGCCAGCAGCCCAACGGGTTCTGGGGCCAACGTCCTGACTTTC
CDR3 protein: CASSPTGSGANVLTF

J gene: TRBJ1-2
clone size: NA
D gene: TRBD1
V gene: TRBV19
CDR3 DNA: TGTGCCAGTAACCCCTCAGGGGGTAACTATGGCTACACCTTC
CDR3 protein: CASNPSGGNYGYTF

J gene: TRBJ1-5
clone size: NA
D gene: NA
V gene: TRBV2
CDR3 DNA: TGTGCCAGCAGTGAACAGGCAGACTATAGCAATCAGCCCCAGCATTTT
CDR3 protein: CASSEQADYSNQPQHF

J gene: TRBJ2-2
clone size: NA
D gene: NA
V gene: TRBV19
CDR3 DNA: TGTGCCAGTAGTATAGTGGGCAGGGCCAACACCGGGGAGCTGTTTTTT
CDR3 protein: CASSIVGRANTGELFF

J gene: TRBJ2-7
clone size: NA
D gene: NA
V gene: TRBV29-1
CDR3 DNA: TGCAGCTTTGATGGCAGGGAATACGAGCAGTACTTC
CDR3 protein: CSFDGREYEQYF

J gene: TRBJ1-3
clone size: once
D gene: NA
V gene: TRBV7-9
CDR3 DNA: TGTGCCAGCAGCGTAACAGGCGGCGGGAATGGAAACACCATATATTTT
CDR3 protein: CASSVTGGGNGNTIYF

J gene: TRBJ2-1
clone size: NA
D gene: NA
V gene: TRBV6-5
CDR3 DNA: TGTGCCAGCAGTCGTCCCGGGACAAGGGTGGGTGAGCAGTTCTTC
CDR3 protein: CASSRPGTRVGEQFF

J gene: TRBJ2-5
clone size: NA
D gene: TRBD1
V gene: TRBV30
CDR3 DNA: TGTGCCTGGAGTTTTAGGACAGGGGAGACCCAGTACTTC
CDR3 protein: CAWSFRTGETQYF

J gene: TRBJ2-7
clone size: NA
D gene: TRBD2
V gene: TRBV7-2
CDR3 DNA: TGTGCCAGCAGCTTAGCGGGGGGAGGGATCTCCTACGAGCAGTACTTC
CDR3 protein: CASSLAGGGISYEQYF

J gene: TRBJ1-1
clone size: NA
D gene: NA
V gene: TRBV7-2
CDR3 DNA: TGTGCCAGCAGATTAGTACAGGGGAACACTGAAGCTTTCTTT
CDR3 protein: CASRLVQGNTEAFF

J gene: TRBJ2-7
clone size: NA
D gene: TRBD1
V gene: TRBV5-1
CDR3 DNA: TGCGCCAGCAGCTTGGAGGGGGGACAGGGGGTTCTCGAGCAGTACTTC
CDR3 protein: CASSLEGGQGVLEQYF

J gene: TRBJ2-7
clone size: few
D gene: NA
V gene: TRBV11-2
CDR3 DNA: TGTGCCAGCAGTTCCCCCGCGGGGCTGGAACTCTACGAGCAGTACTTC
CDR3 protein: CASSSPAGLELYEQYF

J gene: TRBJ2-1
clone size: NA
D gene: TRBD1
V gene: TRBV2
CDR3 DNA: TGTGCCAGCAGGGAGATGGGACAGCCTTTCAATGAGCAGTTCTTC
CDR3 protein: CASREMGQPFNEQFF

J gene: TRBJ2-7
clone size: NA
D gene: TRBD2
V gene: TRBV15
CDR3 DNA: TGTGCCACCAGCAGAGGCGGGGGGGCCTACGAGCAGTACTTC
CDR3 protein: CATSRGGGAYEQYF

J gene: TRBJ2-3
clone size: NA
D gene: TRBD1
V gene: TRBV29-1
CDR3 DNA: TGCAGCGTTGAACCCCAGGGGGCGGGTACGCAGTATTTT
CDR3 protein: CSVEPQGAGTQYF

J gene: TRBJ1-4
clone size: NA
D gene: NA
V gene: TRBV6-1
CDR3 DNA: TGTGCCAGCAGGCAAACAGGGAGAGAAAAACTGTTTTTT
CDR3 protein: CASRQTGREKLFF

J gene: TRBJ1-5
clone size: NA
D gene: NA
V gene: TRBV7-2
CDR3 DNA: TGTGCCAGCAGCTTAGCGCTAGGTTACCAGCCCCAGCATTTT
CDR3 protein: CASSLALGYQPQHF

J gene: TRBJ2-5
clone size: NA
D gene: TRBD1
V gene: TRBV19
CDR3 DNA: TGTGCCAGTAGTACGACAGGGGGCGCGGAGACCCAGTACTTC
CDR3 protein: CASSTTGGAETQYF

J gene: TRBJ2-3
clone size: NA
D gene: TRBD2
V gene: TRBV6-5
CDR3 DNA: TGTGCCAGCAGAGGAATTGGCGGGAGCGGTGATACGCAGTATTTT
CDR3 protein: CASRGIGGSGDTQYF

J gene: TRBJ2-1
clone size: NA
D gene: NA
V gene: TRBV7-2
CDR3 DNA: TGTGCCAGCAGCTTAGCAGCCGACAGGCCTGAGCAGTTCTTC
CDR3 protein: CASSLAADRPEQFF

J gene: TRBJ1-1
clone size: NA
D gene: NA
V gene: TRBV2
CDR3 DNA: TGTGCCAGCAGTGAAGCGGAGGTTGGGACTGAAGCTTTCTTT
CDR3 protein: CASSEAEVGTEAFF

J gene: TRBJ1-2
clone size: once
D gene: NA
V gene: TRBV28
CDR3 DNA: TGTGCCAGCGTCGACAGGTGGATAATCTATGGCTACACCTTC
CDR3 protein: CASVDRWIIYGYTF

J gene: TRBJ2-1
clone size: once
D gene: NA
V gene: TRBV15
CDR3 DNA: TGTGCCACCAGCAGAGATCTTTGGGACAGCGTTGCGGGGGGTGAGCAGTTCTTC
CDR3 protein: CATSRDLWDSVAGGEQFF

J gene: TRBJ1-4
clone size: NA
D gene: NA
V gene: TRBV5-1
CDR3 DNA: TGCGCCAGCAGAGTGGGAGGGGATAATGAAAAACTGTTTTTT
CDR3 protein: CASRVGGDNEKLFF

J gene: TRBJ1-1
clone size: NA
D gene: NA
V gene: TRBV5-4
CDR3 DNA: TGTGCCAGCAGCTTGGCCGCAGGGTCTAACACTGAAGCTTTCTTT
CDR3 protein: CASSLAAGSNTEAFF

J gene: TRBJ2-5
clone size: NA
D gene: TRBD2
V gene: TRBV11-1
CDR3 DNA: TGTGCCAGCAGCTACACTAGCGGGGGGGCTCGGGAGACCCAGTACTTC
CDR3 protein: CASSYTSGGARETQYF